The rows below give T cell receptor beta chains drawn from one sample of a study of Ad26.COV2.S vaccination and SARS-CoV-2 variants. Sequenced by immunoSEQ multiplex PCR; TCRdb stores in-frame clones only, minus some. Of a few hundred thousand clones listed, 75% to 95% are singletons. Sequencing used peripheral blood, obtained in a trial of Ad26.COV2.S vaccine versus placebo. These receptors originate from a person aged 18-60 years who received the Ad26.COV2.S COVID-19 vaccine or a placebo. Each CDR3 is given with its conserved first and last residue. The order of the fields is clone size, D gene, V gene, J gene, CDR3 protein, CDR3 DNA. A D gene is named only where the DNA matches it firmly. Not every row has a clone size; where given, it reads once, few, many or a size class.

-	-	TRBV3-1/TRBV3-2	TRBJ1-3	CASSQVRGLWSSGNTIYF	TGTGCCAGCAGCCAAGTTCGCGGCTTGTGGAGCTCTGGAAACACCATATATTTT
-	-	TRBV11-2	TRBJ2-7	CASSPPGGHEQYF	TGTGCCAGCAGCCCCCCTGGGGGCCACGAGCAGTACTTC
-	-	TRBV27	TRBJ2-2	CASRSLLNTGELFF	TGTGCCAGCAGGAGCTTGTTAAACACCGGGGAGCTGTTTTTT
-	TRBD2	TRBV5-1	TRBJ2-7	CASSRVGTSGSSEQYF	TGCGCCAGCAGCCGGGTAGGGACTAGCGGGAGTAGTGAGCAGTACTTC
few	-	TRBV18	TRBJ2-1	CASSPGQSNNEQFF	TGTGCCAGCTCACCAGGACAGAGCAACAATGAGCAGTTCTTC
-	TRBD2	TRBV5-4	TRBJ2-3	CASSHPTSGTDTQYF	TGTGCCAGCAGCCACCCGACTAGCGGAACAGATACGCAGTATTTT
-	-	TRBV29-1	TRBJ2-2	CSVGSRRRTGELFF	TGCAGCGTTGGTTCGAGGCGGAGGACCGGGGAGCTGTTTTTT
once	TRBD1	TRBV19	TRBJ2-5	CASSTRTGQETQYF	TGTGCCAGTAGTACCCGGACAGGGCAAGAGACCCAGTACTTC
-	TRBD1	TRBV11-2	TRBJ2-2	CASSIRPSGGTGELFF	TGTGCCAGCAGCATTCGACCATCAGGGGGCACCGGGGAGCTGTTTTTT
-	-	TRBV18	TRBJ2-6	CASSPPGTGAGANVLTF	TGTGCCAGCTCACCACCGGGGACGGGCGCTGGGGCCAACGTCCTGACTTTC
-	-	TRBV12-3/TRBV12-4	TRBJ2-7	CASSFGENYEQYF	TGTGCCAGCAGTTTTGGGGAAAACTACGAGCAGTACTTC
-	-	TRBV28	TRBJ1-3	CASSLGGPSSGNTIYF	TGTGCCAGCAGTTTAGGGGGTCCCTCCTCTGGAAACACCATATATTTT
-	TRBD2	TRBV5-1	TRBJ2-3	CASTQGLAGGRDTQYF	TGCGCCAGCACTCAGGGGCTAGCGGGAGGTCGAGATACGCAGTATTTT